This T cell receptor beta chain originates from a study of T cell responses to AZD1222 COVID-19 vaccine. Using immunoSEQ multiplex PCR, the repertoire was profiled, and TCRdb retains in-frame clones only, with some absent. The sample lists some 110,000 clones; around 87% were seen once. V was trimmed by 4 bases and J by 6 bases, leaving 15 bases between them. CDR1 SNHLY and CDR2 FYNNEI come from the germline V gene. This CDR3 has 14 residues. The source of this sequence is an adult in good health. This specimen was peripheral blood, taken on day 0 of AZD1222 vaccination. The chain recombines TRBV2 with TRBJ1-2; a weak D match, TRBD1 (5 bases). CDR3 in DNA: TGTGCCAGCAGTGGCGAGGGACTAACGAATGGCTACACCTTC. Its protein product is CASSGEGLTNGYTF.